This T cell receptor beta chain was recovered during a study of CD8+CD57+ T cells in acquired aplastic anemia. About this clonotype: The antigen remains undetermined.

Study conclusions and caveats: Patients and controls were found to share some 30 CD8+ CDR3 sequences.

Investigators profiled TCR beta VDJ and CDR3 from genomic DNA template. MiXCR, applied by TCRdb to the reads, yields one record per CDR3 protein. This sample has about 120,000 distinct CDR3 sequences, with under 60% found just once. Trimming removed 6 bases at V and 1 base at J, with 12 bases between. This CDR3 has 14 residues. Germline CDR1 is SNHLY and CDR2 is FYNNEI. It was patients with CD8+CD57+ cell expansion by flow cytometry who were chosen for sequencing. Sequenced material: sorted CD4+, CD8+, or CD8+CD57+ T cells (not recorded which) from PBMCs. J is TRBJ1-1 and V is TRBV2; D is undetermined. This clonotype was sampled from a human donor with aplastic anemia. In DNA, the CDR3 is TGTGCCAGCAGGCCCCTTGTGGCGAACACTGAAGCTTTCTTT. This translates into CASRPLVANTEAFF.